Presented here are 29 T cell receptor beta chains from one specimen sequenced in a study of identical twins (dated by TCRdb to 2016 to 2018). The library was made by 5' RACE. The sample was run on an Illumina HiSeq 2000. Using fastp at Q25 and MiXCR, TCRdb reprocessed the public reads and kept productive beta chains. CDR3 protein duplicates are merged, each entry listing the most common genes and DNA. This sample comprises roughly 690,000 distinct CDR3 sequences, approximately 6.1% of them detected only once. The ten largest clonotypes hold 1.5% to 2% of the sample. The material sequenced was naive T cells sorted from blood. The cell subset or site label, read with the paper, signifies: cells isolated with a human naive T-cell isolation kit. The source of these receptors is a man between 18 and 29 years old in good health.

This clonotype turned up a few times. The rearrangement uses TRBV3-1 and TRBJ1-5, with 9 bases that match TRBD1. CDR1 and CDR2 from the germline V gene are LGHDT and YNNKEL (reference sequence). This CDR3 has 16 amino acids. V dropped 4 bases and J dropped 1; count of bases not matched to a gene: 5. This chain's CDR3 is CASSPQGAGSNQPQHF. CDR3 DNA sequence: TGTGCCAGCAGCCCACAGGGGGCGGGGAGCAATCAGCCCCAGCATTTT.

This clonotype was seen many times. The chain has TRBV7-9 and TRBJ1-1, with D possibly TRBD1 on 6 matching bases. This CDR3 comprises 13 residues. Deletions cut 5 bases from V and 6 bases from J, with 13 bases between. CDR1 is SEHNR and CDR2 is FQNEAQ in the germline V gene (reference sequence). The CDR3 spells CASSPSGVPEAFF. The CDR3 DNA reads as TGTGCCAGCAGCCCTTCAGGGGTACCTGAAGCTTTCTTT. Based on the CDR3 plus reference TRBV7-9 and TRBJ1-1, the full variable domain is DTGVSQNPRHKITKRGQNVTFRCDPISEHNRLYWYRQTLGQGPEFLTYFQNEAQLEKSRLLSDRFSAERPKGSFSTLEIQRTEQGDSAMYLCASSPSGVPEAFFGQGTRLTVV.

This clonotype came up many times. V usage is TRBV12-3 or TRBV12-4 and J usage is TRBJ2-2; tentatively, D is TRBD2 (6 bases). CDR3 size: 13 residues. Trimming cost V 1 base and J 9 bases, with 9 bases left between them. The CDR3 nucleotides read TGTGCCAGCAGTTTAGAGGAGGGGAGGGAGCTGTTTTTT. The encoded protein is CASSLEEGRELFF.

The rearrangement links TRBV7-8 to TRBJ2-2, with 7 bases fitting TRBD2. Germline loops: CDR1 SGHVS, CDR2 FQNEAQ. The CDR3 runs 16 residues. V lost 5 bases to trimming and J lost 3 bases; unmatched junction nucleotides: 9. CDR3 residues: CASSPPAGRDTGELFF. The CDR3 DNA reads as TGTGCCAGCAGCCCACCAGCGGGACGGGACACCGGGGAGCTGTTTTTT.

This clonotype has more than one count but fewer than ten. The chain uses TRBV5-6 and TRBJ2-5; 7 nucleotides align to TRBD2. The CDR3 has 18 residues. J lost 1 base, V lost 3 bases, and 15 bases had no gene match. Germline V lookup: CDR1 SGHDT, CDR2 YYEEEE. For the CDR3, the DNA is TGTGCCAGCAGCTCTACAACGACCGGGACTAATCTCCAAGAGACCCAGTACTTC. Encoded protein: CASSSTTTGTNLQETQYF.

This clonotype has ten or more counts. J is TRBJ2-3 and V is TRBV20-1; a weak D match, TRBD2 (6 bases). This CDR3 spans 13 amino acids. V gave up 6 bases and J gave up 3 bases, with 13 bases separating them. Germline values: CDR1 DFQATT, CDR2 SNEGSKA (reference sequence). The CDR3 bases are TGCAGTGCCCAGCGGGTCGGGACAGATACGCAGTATTTT. Its translation is CSAQRVGTDTQYF.

The J gene is TRBJ2-5, the V gene TRBV5-1; 9 bases are shared with TRBD1. V lost 3 bases, J lost 1 base, and 4 bases stayed unmatched. In germline, CDR1 is SGHRS, CDR2 YFSETQ. CDR3 size: 15 residues. The chain's CDR3 is CASSSQGQGQETQYF. Written as DNA, the CDR3 is TGCGCCAGCAGCTCGCAGGGACAGGGCCAAGAGACCCAGTACTTC.

The table lists this clonotype with a few counts. In DNA form, the CDR3 reads TGCGCCAGCAGCTTGGATGGGGGGCCTGGGGCCAACGTCCTGACTTTC. This translates into CASSLDGGPGANVLTF. V usage is TRBV5-1 and J usage is TRBJ2-6; perhaps D is TRBD1 or TRBD2 (6 bases each). The germline V and J ends were trimmed by 0 bases and 2 bases, with 9 bases remaining between them. The CDR3 covers 16 residues. Germline CDR1 SGHRS, CDR2 YFSETQ.

In its sample, this clonotype was seen many times. V and J are TRBV20-1 and TRBJ2-3; no clear D gene. V was cut by 2 bases and J by 1 base, with 4 bases left in between. The CDR3 totals 12 residues. The V gene's germline CDR1 is DFQATT and CDR2 SNEGSKA (reference sequence). The CDR3 nucleotides read TGCAGTGCTAGAAGACGCACAGATACGCAGTATTTT. As protein: CSARRRTDTQYF.

This clonotype was picked up many times. The rearrangement uses TRBV20-1 and TRBJ2-7, with 7 bases fitting TRBD2. J was trimmed by 3 bases and V by 0 bases; bases with no gene match: 5. Germline CDR1 reads DFQATT; CDR2 reads SNEGSKA (reference sequence). The CDR3 has 14 amino acids. CDR3 region: CSAREASGNYEQYF. In DNA form, the CDR3 reads TGCAGTGCTAGAGAGGCTAGCGGAAACTACGAGCAGTACTTC.

V usage is TRBV12-3 or TRBV12-4 and J usage is TRBJ2-1, with D unresolved. The CDR3 contains 15 residues. The ends were cut back, 1 base at V and 9 bases at J, with 16 bases in the middle. The CDR3 DNA is TGTGCCAGCAGTTTAGGGGGATTCCCAATCCCTGAGCAGTTCTTC. Its translation is CASSLGGFPIPEQFF.

The V call is TRBV24-1, the J call TRBJ2-7; 7 bases agree with TRBD1. Germline values: CDR1 KGHDR, CDR2 SFDVKD. Unmatched junction bases numbered 10, after V lost 4 bases and J lost 5 bases. CDR3 length equals 15 residues. DNA of the CDR3: TGTGCCACCAGTGACCTGACAGGGAACCCCAACGAGCAGTACTTC. Translated: CATSDLTGNPNEQYF.

This clonotype was observed a few times. This rearrangement joins TRBV20-1 to TRBJ2-1; perhaps D is TRBD1 or TRBD2 (7 bases each). The CDR3 is made up of 13 amino acids. Germline loops: CDR1 DFQATT, CDR2 SNEGSKA (reference sequence). V lost 6 bases and J 7 bases, leaving 16 bases between the germline ends. CDR3: CSAQGEGPNEQFF. CDR3 sequence (DNA): TGCAGTGCCCAGGGGGAGGGCCCTAATGAGCAGTTCTTC.

This clonotype came up a few times. CDR3 DNA: TGTGCCACGAGGGTCGGAGACAGGGGAGGTGCCGGGGAGCTGTTTTTT. Translated, it gives CATRVGDRGGAGELFF. V is TRBV12-3 or TRBV12-4 and J is TRBJ2-2, with 8 bases identical to TRBD1. The CDR3 extends over 16 amino acids. J lost 6 bases, V lost 10 bases, and 16 bases had no gene match.

The gene calls are TRBV3-1 and TRBJ1-6, with D maybe TRBD1 (6 bases). The V gene lost 1 base and the J gene lost 9 bases, with 10 bases spanning the gap. Germline lookup yields CDR1 LGHDT and CDR2 YNNKEL (reference sequence). CDR3 length: 14 residues. This CDR3 reads CASSQGGLASPLHF. CDR3 sequence (DNA): TGTGCCAGCAGCCAAGGGGGGCTCGCTTCACCCCTCCACTTT.

This clonotype has at least ten counts. This rearrangement joins TRBV15 to TRBJ1-3; TRBD1 agrees at 9 bases. The CDR3 contains 17 residues. Trimming at V came to 2 bases and at J to 4 bases, leaving 9 bases not matched to a gene. Germline V gene sequence: CDR1 LNHNV, CDR2 YYDKDF (reference sequence). The CDR3 spells CATSRTTGTGSGNTIYF. The DNA for the CDR3 is TGTGCCACCAGCAGAACAACCGGGACAGGGTCGGGAAACACCATATATTTT.

J is TRBJ1-2 and V is TRBV7-9; D remains unclear. CDR3 length equals 12 residues. The V gene's germline CDR1 is SEHNR and CDR2 FQNEAQ (reference sequence). V was pared by 3 bases and J by 8 bases, with 10 bases between. This CDR3 reads CASSFSGEGYTF. CDR3 nucleotides: TGTGCCAGCAGCTTTTCTGGAGAAGGCTACACCTTC.

This clonotype has only a few counts. The rearrangement joins TRBV12-3 or TRBV12-4 to TRBJ2-1; D not resolved. V lost 3 bases to trimming and J lost 2 bases, with 8 bases between them. This CDR3 comprises 14 residues. The CDR3 loop reads CASSFWRTYNEQFF. CDR3 bases: TGTGCCAGCAGTTTCTGGAGAACCTACAATGAGCAGTTCTTC.

This clonotype was recorded many times. The V call is TRBV29-1, the J call TRBJ2-1; weak D call: TRBD2 (6 bases). V was clipped by 6 bases and J by 0 bases, with 21 bases between them. Per germline, CDR1 SQVTM and CDR2 ANQGSEA. CDR3 size: 17 residues. The CDR3 sequence: CSVRDFPDRSSYNEQFF. CDR3 nucleotides: TGCAGCGTAAGGGACTTCCCAGACCGAAGCTCCTACAATGAGCAGTTCTTC.

The chain has TRBV12-3 or TRBV12-4 and TRBJ2-3; the D is unclear. Trimming stripped 6 bases from V and 2 bases from J, with 9 bases between. The CDR3 extends over 13 amino acids. CDR3 amino acids: CASRRLSTDTQYF. Here the CDR3 DNA reads TGTGCCAGCAGAAGACTGTCCACAGATACGCAGTATTTT.

This clonotype was recorded at least ten times. This sequence joins TRBV4-1 and TRBJ2-3; no definite D call. The CDR3 sequence is 17 residues long. With 3 bases removed from V and 0 bases from J, the gap between germline ends came to 16 bases. CDR1 is MGHRA and CDR2 is YSYEKL in the germline V gene. The CDR3 region is CASSQRSRTASTDTQYF. CDR3 nucleotide sequence: TGCGCCAGCAGCCAGAGGAGTAGGACCGCTAGCACAGATACGCAGTATTTT.

This chain connects TRBV3-1 to TRBJ2-1; 9 positions match TRBD1. Trimming took 1 base from V and 6 from J; bases not matched to a gene: 7. CDR1 and CDR2 (germline): LGHDT, YNNKEL (reference sequence). This CDR3 contains 16 residues. CDR3: CASSQVLRGQGNEQFF. CDR3 bases: TGTGCCAGCAGCCAAGTTTTGCGGGGACAGGGCAATGAGCAGTTCTTC.

This clonotype has ten or more counts. The chain employs TRBV20-1 and TRBJ2-1; 8 nucleotides align to TRBD1. After removal of 7 bases from V and 6 bases from J, the junction contained 8 bases not matched to a gene. Germline V CDR1 and CDR2: DFQATT, SNEGSKA (reference sequence). The CDR3 covers 13 residues. The CDR3 nucleotides read TGCAGTGTTACCAGACAGGGGCGCAATGAGCAGTTCTTC. The encoded protein is CSVTRQGRNEQFF.

This clonotype has ten or more counts. The V gene is TRBV6-1, the J gene TRBJ2-7, with TRBD2 matching over 12 bases. Germline loops: CDR1 MNHNS, CDR2 SASEGT. V trimming: 4 bases; J trimming: 5 bases; junction bases outside the gene matches: 3. The CDR3 sequence is 14 residues long. CDR3 region: CASSAGLAGHEQYF. The DNA of the CDR3 is TGTGCCAGCAGTGCCGGACTAGCGGGACACGAGCAGTACTTC.

The gene calls are TRBV7-9 and TRBJ2-1; D might be TRBD2 (5 bases). The CDR3 is 15 residues long. V was shortened by 3 bases and J by 7 bases, with 16 bases between the two germline ends. Germline-derived CDR1 and CDR2 are SEHNR and FQNEAQ (reference sequence). CDR3 protein: CASSFSLASENEQFF. The CDR3 DNA sequence: TGTGCCAGCAGCTTCTCTCTAGCTTCGGAAAATGAGCAGTTCTTC. Supplemented by reference TRBV7-9 and TRBJ2-1, the full variable domain reads DTGVSQNPRHKITKRGQNVTFRCDPISEHNRLYWYRQTLGQGPEFLTYFQNEAQLEKSRLLSDRFSAERPKGSFSTLEIQRTEQGDSAMYLCASSFSLASENEQFFGPGTRLTVL.

This clonotype was seen many times. This chain links TRBV7-2 with TRBJ2-1, with 12 bases fitting TRBD2. This CDR3 has 15 amino acids. V lost 6 bases, J lost 6 bases, and 6 bases stayed unmatched. CDR1 and CDR2 from the germline V gene are SGHTA and FQGNSA. The CDR3 nucleotides are TGTGCCAGCAGAGGGGGACTAGCGGGTTCCAATGAGCAGTTCTTC. Protein sequence: CASRGGLAGSNEQFF.

Only a few counts were recorded for this clonotype. The chain couples TRBV6-1 to TRBJ2-5, with TRBD1 matching 7 bases. This CDR3 contains 14 residues. CDR1 MNHNS and CDR2 SASEGT come from the germline V gene. The V gene end was trimmed by 8 bases and the J gene end by 4 bases; junction bases not matched to a gene: 10. The CDR3 here is CASRQGRSGETQYF. In DNA form, the CDR3 reads TGTGCCAGCCGACAGGGTCGGTCGGGAGAGACCCAGTACTTC.

This clonotype was detected many times. This chain joins TRBV20-1 and TRBJ1-1; perhaps TRBD1 as D (5 bases). Trimming took off 3 bases at V and 1 base at J, with 9 bases between the two ends. Germline loops: CDR1 DFQATT, CDR2 SNEGSKA (reference sequence). The CDR3 length is 13 residues. The CDR3 DNA is TGCAGTGCTAGGGGTGACAGGAACACTGAAGCTTTCTTT. Translation gives CSARGDRNTEAFF.

CDR3 sequence reads: CASRMGATGGHNEQFF. CDR3 sequence (DNA): TGCGCCAGCAGGATGGGCGCGACAGGGGGACACAATGAGCAGTTCTTC. The rearrangement uses TRBV5-1 and TRBJ2-1; 9 bases fit TRBD1. Germline-derived CDR1 and CDR2 are SGHRS and YFSETQ. With V trimmed by 5 bases and J by 5 bases, 11 bases remained unmatched. CDR3 size: 16 residues.